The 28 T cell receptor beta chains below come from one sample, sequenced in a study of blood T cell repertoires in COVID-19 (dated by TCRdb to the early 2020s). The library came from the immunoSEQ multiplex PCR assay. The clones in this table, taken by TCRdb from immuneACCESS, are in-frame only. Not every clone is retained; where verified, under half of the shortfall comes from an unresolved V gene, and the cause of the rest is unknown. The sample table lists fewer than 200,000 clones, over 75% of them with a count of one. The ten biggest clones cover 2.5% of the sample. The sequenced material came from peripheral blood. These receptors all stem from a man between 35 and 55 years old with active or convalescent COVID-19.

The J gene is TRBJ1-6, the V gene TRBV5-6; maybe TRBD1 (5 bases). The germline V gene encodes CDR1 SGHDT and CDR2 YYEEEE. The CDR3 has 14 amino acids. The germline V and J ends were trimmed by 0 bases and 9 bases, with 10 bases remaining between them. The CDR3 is CASSLAKGPSPLHF. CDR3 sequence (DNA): TGTGCCAGCAGCTTGGCCAAGGGGCCTTCACCCCTCCACTTT.

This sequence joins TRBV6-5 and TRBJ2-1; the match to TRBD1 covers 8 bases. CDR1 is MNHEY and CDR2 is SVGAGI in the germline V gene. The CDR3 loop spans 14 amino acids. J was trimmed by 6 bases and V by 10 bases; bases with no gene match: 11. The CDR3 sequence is CAIRSGTGINEQFF. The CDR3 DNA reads TGTGCCATCCGTTCGGGGACAGGTATCAATGAGCAGTTCTTC.

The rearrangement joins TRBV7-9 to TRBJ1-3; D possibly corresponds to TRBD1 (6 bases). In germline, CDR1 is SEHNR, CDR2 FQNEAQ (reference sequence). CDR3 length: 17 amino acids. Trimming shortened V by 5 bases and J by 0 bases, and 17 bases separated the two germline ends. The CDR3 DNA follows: TGTGCCAGCAGCCCAGATCGGGGGGGGCTCTCTGGAAACACCATATATTTT. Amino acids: CASSPDRGGLSGNTIYF.

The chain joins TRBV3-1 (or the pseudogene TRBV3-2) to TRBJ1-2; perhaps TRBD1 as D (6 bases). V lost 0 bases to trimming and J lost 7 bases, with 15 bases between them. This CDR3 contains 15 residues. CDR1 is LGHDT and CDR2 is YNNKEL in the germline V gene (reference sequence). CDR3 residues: CASSQDWKGVGGYTF. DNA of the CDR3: TGTGCCAGCAGCCAAGATTGGAAGGGGGTCGGTGGCTACACCTTC.

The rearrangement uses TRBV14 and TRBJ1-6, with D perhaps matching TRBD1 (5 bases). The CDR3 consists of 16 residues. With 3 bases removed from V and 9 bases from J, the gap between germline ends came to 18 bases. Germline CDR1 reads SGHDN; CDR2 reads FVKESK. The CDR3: CASSQAGLGFGSPLHF. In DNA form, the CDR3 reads TGTGCCAGCAGCCAGGCGGGACTGGGGTTTGGTTCACCCCTCCACTTT.

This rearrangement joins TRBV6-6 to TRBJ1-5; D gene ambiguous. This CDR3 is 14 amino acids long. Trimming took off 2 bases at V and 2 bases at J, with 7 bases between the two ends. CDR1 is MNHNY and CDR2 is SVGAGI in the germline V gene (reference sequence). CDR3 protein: CASSYGQGNQPQHF. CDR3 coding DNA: TGTGCCAGCAGTTACGGGCAGGGCAATCAGCCCCAGCATTTT.

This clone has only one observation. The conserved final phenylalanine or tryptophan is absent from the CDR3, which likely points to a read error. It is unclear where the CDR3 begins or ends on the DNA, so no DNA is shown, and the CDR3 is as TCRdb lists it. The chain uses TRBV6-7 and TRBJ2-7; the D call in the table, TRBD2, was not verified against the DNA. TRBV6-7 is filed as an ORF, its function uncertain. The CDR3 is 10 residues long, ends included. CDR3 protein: CASSYSPPGI.

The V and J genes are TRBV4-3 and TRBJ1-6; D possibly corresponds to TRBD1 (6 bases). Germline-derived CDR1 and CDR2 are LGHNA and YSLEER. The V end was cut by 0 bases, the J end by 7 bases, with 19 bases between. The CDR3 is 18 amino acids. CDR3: CASSQDPMAGAKNSPLHF. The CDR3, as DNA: TGCGCCAGCAGCCAAGATCCCATGGCAGGGGCAAAGAATTCACCCCTCCACTTT.

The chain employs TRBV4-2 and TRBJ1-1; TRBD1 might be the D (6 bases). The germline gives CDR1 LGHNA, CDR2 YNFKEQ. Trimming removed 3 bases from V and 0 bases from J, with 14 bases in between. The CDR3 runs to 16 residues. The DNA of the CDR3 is TGTGCCAGCAGCCAGACCTCGGGACACCTGAACACTGAAGCTTTCTTT. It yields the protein CASSQTSGHLNTEAFF.

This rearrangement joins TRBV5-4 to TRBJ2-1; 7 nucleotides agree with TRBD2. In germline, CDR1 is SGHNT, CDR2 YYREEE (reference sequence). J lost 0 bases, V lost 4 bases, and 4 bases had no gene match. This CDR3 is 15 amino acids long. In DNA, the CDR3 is TGTGCCAGCAGCCTCAGCGGGGCCTCCTACAATGAGCAGTTCTTC. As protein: CASSLSGASYNEQFF.

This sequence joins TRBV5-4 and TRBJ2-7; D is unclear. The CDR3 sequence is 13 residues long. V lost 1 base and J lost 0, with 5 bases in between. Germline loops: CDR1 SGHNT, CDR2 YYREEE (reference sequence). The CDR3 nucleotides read TGTGCCAGCAGCTTGAAGAGCTCCTACGAGCAGTACTTC. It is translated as CASSLKSSYEQYF.

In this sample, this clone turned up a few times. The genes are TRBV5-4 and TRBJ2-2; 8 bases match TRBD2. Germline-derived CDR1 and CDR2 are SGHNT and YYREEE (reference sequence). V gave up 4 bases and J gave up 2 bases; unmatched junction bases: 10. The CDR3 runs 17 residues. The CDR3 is CASSPDRGGLNTGELFF. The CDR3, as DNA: TGTGCCAGCAGCCCTGATCGGGGGGGGCTCAACACCGGGGAGCTGTTTTTT.

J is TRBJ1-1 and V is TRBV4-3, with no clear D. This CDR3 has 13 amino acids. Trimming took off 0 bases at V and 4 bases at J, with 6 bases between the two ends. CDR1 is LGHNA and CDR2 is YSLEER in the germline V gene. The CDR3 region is CASSQDRGTEAFF. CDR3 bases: TGCGCCAGCAGCCAAGATCGGGGCACTGAAGCTTTCTTT.

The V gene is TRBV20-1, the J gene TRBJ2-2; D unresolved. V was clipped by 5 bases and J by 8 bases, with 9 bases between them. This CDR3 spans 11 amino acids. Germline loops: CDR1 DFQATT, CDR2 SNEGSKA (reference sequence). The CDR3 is CSAQKTGELFF. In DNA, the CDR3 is TGCAGTGCTCAGAAGACTGGGGAGCTGTTTTTT.

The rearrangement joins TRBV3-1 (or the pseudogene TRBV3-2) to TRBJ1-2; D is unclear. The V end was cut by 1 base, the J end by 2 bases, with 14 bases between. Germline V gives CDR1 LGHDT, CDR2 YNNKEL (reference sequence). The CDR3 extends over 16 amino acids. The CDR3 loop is CASSQVVAGLNYGYTF. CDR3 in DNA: TGTGCCAGCAGCCAAGTGGTCGCAGGCCTAAACTATGGCTACACCTTC.

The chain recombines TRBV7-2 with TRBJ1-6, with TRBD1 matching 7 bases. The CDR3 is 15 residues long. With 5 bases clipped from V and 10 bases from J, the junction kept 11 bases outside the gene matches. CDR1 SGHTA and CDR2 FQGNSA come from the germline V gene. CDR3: CASSGRTGLKSPLHF. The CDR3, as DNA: TGTGCCAGCAGCGGTAGGACAGGATTGAAGTCACCCCTCCACTTT.

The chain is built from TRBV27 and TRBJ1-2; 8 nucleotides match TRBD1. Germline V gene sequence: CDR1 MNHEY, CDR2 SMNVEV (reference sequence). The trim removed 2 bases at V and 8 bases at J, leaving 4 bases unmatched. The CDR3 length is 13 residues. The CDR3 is CASSLAGGEGYTF. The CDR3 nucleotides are TGTGCCAGCAGTTTAGCAGGGGGCGAGGGCTACACCTTC.

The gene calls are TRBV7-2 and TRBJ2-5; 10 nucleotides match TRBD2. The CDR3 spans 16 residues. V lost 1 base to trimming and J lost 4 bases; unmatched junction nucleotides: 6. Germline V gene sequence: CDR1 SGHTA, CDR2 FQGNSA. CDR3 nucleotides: TGTGCCAGCAGCTTAGGGCCAGCGGGGGGGCGAGAGACCCAGTACTTC. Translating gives CASSLGPAGGRETQYF.

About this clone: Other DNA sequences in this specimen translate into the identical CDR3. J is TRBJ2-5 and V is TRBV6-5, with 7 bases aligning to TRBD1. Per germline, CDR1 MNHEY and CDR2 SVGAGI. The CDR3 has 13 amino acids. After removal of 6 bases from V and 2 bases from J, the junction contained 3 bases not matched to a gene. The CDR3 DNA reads TGTGCCAGCAGACGGACAGGACAAGAGACCCAGTACTTC. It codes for CASRRTGQETQYF.

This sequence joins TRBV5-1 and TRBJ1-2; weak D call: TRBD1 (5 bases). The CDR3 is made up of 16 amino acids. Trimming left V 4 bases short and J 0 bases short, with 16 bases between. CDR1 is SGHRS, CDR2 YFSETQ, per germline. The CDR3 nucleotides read TGCGCCAGCAGCCCGGGAGGGGCCGGAGCTAACTATGGCTACACCTTC. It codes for CASSPGGAGANYGYTF.

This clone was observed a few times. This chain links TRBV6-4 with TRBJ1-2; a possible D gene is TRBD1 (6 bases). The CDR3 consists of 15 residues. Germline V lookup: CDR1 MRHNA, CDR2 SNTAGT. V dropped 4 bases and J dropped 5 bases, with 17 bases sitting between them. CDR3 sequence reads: CASSAQPGQLYGYTF. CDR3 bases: TGTGCCAGCAGTGCCCAACCGGGACAACTATATGGCTACACCTTC.

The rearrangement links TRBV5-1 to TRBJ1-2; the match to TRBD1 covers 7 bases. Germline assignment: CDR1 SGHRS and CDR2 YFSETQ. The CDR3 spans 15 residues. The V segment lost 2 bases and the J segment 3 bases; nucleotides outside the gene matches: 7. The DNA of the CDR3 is TGCGCCAGCAGCTTAACAGGGGATCTTGACTATGGCTACACCTTC. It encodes CASSLTGDLDYGYTF.

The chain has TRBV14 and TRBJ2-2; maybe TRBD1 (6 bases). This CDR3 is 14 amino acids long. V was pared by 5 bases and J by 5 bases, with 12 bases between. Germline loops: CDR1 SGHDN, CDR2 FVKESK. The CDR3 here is CASSSTRGTGELFF. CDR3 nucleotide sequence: TGTGCCAGCAGCTCTACCAGGGGAACCGGGGAGCTGTTTTTT.

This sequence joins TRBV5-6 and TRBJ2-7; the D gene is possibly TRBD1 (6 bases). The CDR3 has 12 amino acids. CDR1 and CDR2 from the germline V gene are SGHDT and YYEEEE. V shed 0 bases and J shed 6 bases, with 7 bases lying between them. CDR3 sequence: CASSLGRGEQYF. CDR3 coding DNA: TGTGCCAGCAGCTTGGGCAGGGGCGAGCAGTACTTC.

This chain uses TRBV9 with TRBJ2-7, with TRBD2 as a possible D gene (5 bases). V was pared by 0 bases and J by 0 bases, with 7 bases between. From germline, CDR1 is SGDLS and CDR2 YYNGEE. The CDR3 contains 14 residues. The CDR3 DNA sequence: TGTGCCAGCAGCGTAGACGGGAACTCCTACGAGCAGTACTTC. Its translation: CASSVDGNSYEQYF.

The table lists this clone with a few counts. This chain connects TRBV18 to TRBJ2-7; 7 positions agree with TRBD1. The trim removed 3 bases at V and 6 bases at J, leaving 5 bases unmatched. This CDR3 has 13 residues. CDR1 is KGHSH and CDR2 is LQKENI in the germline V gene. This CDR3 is CASSPRTGFEQYF. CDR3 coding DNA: TGTGCCAGCTCACCGCGGACAGGTTTCGAGCAGTACTTC.

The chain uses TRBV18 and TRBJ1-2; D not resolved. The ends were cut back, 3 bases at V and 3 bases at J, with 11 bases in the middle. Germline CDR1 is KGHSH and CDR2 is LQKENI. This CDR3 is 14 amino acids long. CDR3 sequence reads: CASSPFQVDYGYTF. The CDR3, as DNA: TGTGCCAGCTCACCCTTCCAGGTAGACTATGGCTACACCTTC. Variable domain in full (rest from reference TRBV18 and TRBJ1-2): NAGVMQNPRHLVRRRGQEARLRCSPMKGHSHVYWYRQLPEEGLKFMVYLQKENIIDESGMPKERFSAEFPKEGPSILRIQQVVRGDSAAYFCASSPFQVDYGYTFGSGTRLTVV.

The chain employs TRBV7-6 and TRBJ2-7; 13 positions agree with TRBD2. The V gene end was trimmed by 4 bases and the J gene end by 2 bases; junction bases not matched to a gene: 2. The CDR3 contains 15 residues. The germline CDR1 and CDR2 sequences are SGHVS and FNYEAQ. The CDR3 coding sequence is TGTGCCAGCAGCTCAGGGACTAGCGGGGCCTACGAGCAGTACTTC. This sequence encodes CASSSGTSGAYEQYF.